The text below deals with one T cell receptor beta chain. The CDR3 is 13 residues long. The germline V gene encodes CDR1 LNHNV and CDR2 YYDKDF (reference sequence). V lost 2 bases and J lost 6, with 10 bases in between. This entry comes from a study of T cells in tumors after PD-1 blockade. About the study: Some patients also took daily vismodegib 150 mg during anti-PD-1 treatment. On average, peripheral blood gave around 110,000 TCR templates and 35,000 to 40,000 unique clonotypes.

Template: tumor biopsy or peripheral blood genomic DNA, about 616-6,004 ng per sample. The repertoire was sequenced with immunoSEQ multiplex PCR; TCRdb's copy has only in-frame clones and lacks some. The sample lists over 12,000 clones, about four fifths occurring once. The sequence came from a human donor with basal cell carcinoma. The rearrangement uses TRBV15 and TRBJ1-2, with D possibly matching TRBD1 (5 bases). Sequencing used PBMCs, obtained after anti-PD-1 treatment. The CDR3 nucleotides read TGTGCCACCAGCAGACTCGGAGGGGATGGCTACACCTTC. Its protein product is CATSRLGGDGYTF.